This record covers a single T cell receptor beta chain. The CDR3 runs 16 residues. Germline CDR1 SGHDT, CDR2 YYEEEE. Trimming took 0 bases from V and 5 from J, leaving 17 bases between them. This sample stems from a study of blood T cell repertoires in COVID-19. Whole-study context: Donors in the United States, Italy and Spain gave samples during acute or convalescent COVID-19. From T cells, B-cell-depleted T cells, or PBMCs came the material, which was cDNA or gDNA.

Original processing notes: Amplifying reference gene primers gave estimates of nucleated cell counts. TCRdb keeps only in-frame clones here, not all; method: immunoSEQ multiplex PCR. For V, J and clone size, that table is used; D and trimming come from the DNA. Of approximately 240,000 clones listed, more than 60% are singletons. The V gene is TRBV5-6, the J gene TRBJ2-5; perhaps TRBD2 as D (5 bases). This clonotype was sampled from a woman in her thirties or forties with active or convalescent COVID-19. The sequenced sample consisted of peripheral blood. This chain's CDR3 is CASSLAERSQRETQYF. The CDR3 region has the DNA TGTGCCAGCAGCTTGGCCGAACGCTCACAGCGGGAGACCCAGTACTTC.